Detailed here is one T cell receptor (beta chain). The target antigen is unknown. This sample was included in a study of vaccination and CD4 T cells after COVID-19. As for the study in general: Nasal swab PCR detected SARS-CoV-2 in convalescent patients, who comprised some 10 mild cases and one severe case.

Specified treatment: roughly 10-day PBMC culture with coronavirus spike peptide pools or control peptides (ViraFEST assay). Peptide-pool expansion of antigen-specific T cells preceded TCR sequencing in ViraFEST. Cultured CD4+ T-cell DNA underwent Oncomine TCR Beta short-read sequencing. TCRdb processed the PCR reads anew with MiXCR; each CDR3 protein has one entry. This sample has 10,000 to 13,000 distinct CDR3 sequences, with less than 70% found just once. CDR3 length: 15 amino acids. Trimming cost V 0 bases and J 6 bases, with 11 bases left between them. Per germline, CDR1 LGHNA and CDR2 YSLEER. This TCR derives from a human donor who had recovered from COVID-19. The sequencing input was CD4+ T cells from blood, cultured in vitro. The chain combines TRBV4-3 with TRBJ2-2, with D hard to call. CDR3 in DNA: TGCGCCAGCAGCCAAGAAGAAGGTGGATCCGGGGAGCTGTTTTTT. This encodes CASSQEEGGSGELFF.